This T cell receptor beta chain was captured in a study of STAT5B mutations in CD4+ large granular lymphocyte leukemia. Points on this clone: The antigen is unknown.

Clones were sequenced by immunoSEQ multiplex PCR, and TCRdb holds only the in-frame ones, with some missing. The sample consists of about 23,000 clones, 79% of them appearing once. General study findings and limits: TRBV06-family usage was enriched in top patient clones (8/27) versus controls (2/35). CD4-sorted patient repertoires seemed more clonal than healthy CD4+ repertoires.

Trimming removed 1 base from V and 0 bases from J, with 6 bases in between. Germline V lookup: CDR1 SGHNT, CDR2 YENEEA. The CDR3 spans 14 residues. This sequence was found in a human donor in good health. Sequencing used CD4+ T cells from blood buffy coats. V usage is TRBV11-3 and J usage is TRBJ1-1; D gene uncertain. The CDR3 DNA follows: TGTGCCAGCAGCTTAGTGGAGATGAACACTGAAGCTTTCTTT. Its protein product is CASSLVEMNTEAFF.